Listed below are T cell receptor beta chains from one sample, sequenced in a study of blood T cell repertoires in COVID-19. Method: immunoSEQ multiplex PCR; TCRdb's copy keeps in-frame clones and lacks some. The table includes 210,000 or so clones, 90% detected once. Material: peripheral blood. These receptors were obtained from a man between 45 and 60 years old with acute or convalescent COVID-19. Each CDR3 is given with its conserved first and last residue. The order of the fields is D gene, clone size, V gene, J gene, CDR3 DNA, CDR3 protein. D genes are given only for firm matches. Clone size is given for some rows only: seen once, a few or many times, or a class if the clone is expanded.

d_gene: -; abundance: once; v_gene: TRBV28; j_gene: TRBJ2-1; CDR3nt: TGTGCCAGCGTGGTGGGGGCGAGGTATAATGAGCAGTTCTTC; CDR3aa: CASVVGARYNEQFF
d_gene: TRBD1; abundance: -; v_gene: TRBV28; j_gene: TRBJ2-5; CDR3nt: TGTGCCACCTCGAGGGGGCGAGAGACCCAGTACTTC; CDR3aa: CATSRGRETQYF
d_gene: -; abundance: -; v_gene: TRBV4-1; j_gene: TRBJ2-2; CDR3nt: TGCGCCAGCAGCCAAGAATTAACGGGGTACACCGGGGAGCTGTTTTTT; CDR3aa: CASSQELTGYTGELFF
d_gene: TRBD2; abundance: -; v_gene: TRBV5-1; j_gene: TRBJ2-1; CDR3nt: TGCGCCAGCAGCTTGGATCTAGCGGGGTACAATGAGCAGTTCTTC; CDR3aa: CASSLDLAGYNEQFF
d_gene: -; abundance: -; v_gene: TRBV4-3; j_gene: TRBJ1-1; CDR3nt: TGCGCCAGCAGCCACCTAGAGAACACTGAAGCTTTCTTT; CDR3aa: CASSHLENTEAFF
d_gene: -; abundance: -; v_gene: TRBV28; j_gene: TRBJ2-3; CDR3nt: TGTGCCAGCAGCGGGGAACTGAGCTACAGCGATACGCAGTATTTT; CDR3aa: CASSGELSYSDTQYF
d_gene: -; abundance: few; v_gene: TRBV19; j_gene: TRBJ1-5; CDR3nt: TGTGCCAGTACCTCACTCGGCGGCCAGGGCAGCTACAATCAGCCCCAGCATTTT; CDR3aa: CASTSLGGQGSYNQPQHF
d_gene: TRBD2; abundance: -; v_gene: TRBV7-2; j_gene: TRBJ2-7; CDR3nt: TGTGCCAGCAGCTTATTGGCTAGCGGGACCTACGAGCAGTACTTC; CDR3aa: CASSLLASGTYEQYF
d_gene: TRBD1; abundance: -; v_gene: TRBV6-5; j_gene: TRBJ1-2; CDR3nt: TGTGCCAGCAGGCCCGGGACAGGGTCATTCTATGGCTACACCTTC; CDR3aa: CASRPGTGSFYGYTF
d_gene: -; abundance: -; v_gene: TRBV11-2; j_gene: TRBJ2-7; CDR3nt: TGTGCCAGCAGCTTAGTGGGACGGGGGTACGAGCAGTACTTC; CDR3aa: CASSLVGRGYEQYF
d_gene: TRBD1; abundance: -; v_gene: TRBV24-1; j_gene: TRBJ2-1; CDR3nt: TGTGCCACCAGTGATACAGCCGGGACAGGGACGCGCAATGAGCAGTTCTTC; CDR3aa: CATSDTAGTGTRNEQFF
d_gene: -; abundance: -; v_gene: TRBV6-5; j_gene: TRBJ1-1; CDR3nt: TGTGCCAGCAGTTACACCCCAGACACGCTGAACACTGAAGCTTTCTTT; CDR3aa: CASSYTPDTLNTEAFF
d_gene: -; abundance: -; v_gene: TRBV20-1; j_gene: TRBJ2-3; CDR3nt: TGCAGTGCTAGTGGGGCGGGAACCACAGATACGCAGTATTTT; CDR3aa: CSASGAGTTDTQYF
d_gene: -; abundance: -; v_gene: TRBV10-1; j_gene: TRBJ2-3; CDR3nt: TGCGCCACCTCACAGGCCCTGGGGGATACGCAGTATTTT; CDR3aa: CATSQALGDTQYF
d_gene: -; abundance: -; v_gene: TRBV12-3/TRBV12-4; j_gene: TRBJ2-5; CDR3nt: TGTGCCAGCAGGCGGATCCAAGAGACCCAGTACTTC; CDR3aa: CASRRIQETQYF
d_gene: -; abundance: -; v_gene: TRBV6-5; j_gene: TRBJ1-2; CDR3nt: TGTGCCAGCAGTTACTCTGGCACCCGCTATGGCTACACCTTC; CDR3aa: CASSYSGTRYGYTF
d_gene: -; abundance: -; v_gene: TRBV18; j_gene: TRBJ2-2; CDR3nt: TGTGCCAGCTCAGTGAGGATCGGGGAGCTGTTTTTT; CDR3aa: CASSVRIGELFF
d_gene: TRBD1; abundance: -; v_gene: TRBV9; j_gene: TRBJ1-1; CDR3nt: TGTGCCAGCAATGGGGACAGGGGTCTGATTATATCCAAGAACACTGAAGCTTTCTTT; CDR3aa: CASNGDRGLIISKNTEAFF
d_gene: TRBD1; abundance: -; v_gene: TRBV12-3/TRBV12-4; j_gene: TRBJ2-7; CDR3nt: TGTGCCAGCACCCCCAACAGGGGCTACGAGCAGTACTTC; CDR3aa: CASTPNRGYEQYF
d_gene: TRBD2; abundance: -; v_gene: TRBV3-1/TRBV3-2; j_gene: TRBJ2-5; CDR3nt: TGTGCCAGCAGCCAAACGACTAGCCCAGAGACCCAGTACTTC; CDR3aa: CASSQTTSPETQYF
d_gene: -; abundance: -; v_gene: TRBV3-1/TRBV3-2; j_gene: TRBJ2-2; CDR3nt: TGTGCCAGCACCCACGCCGGGGTCTCTGGCACCGGGGAGCTGTTTTTT; CDR3aa: CASTHAGVSGTGELFF
d_gene: -; abundance: -; v_gene: TRBV4-2; j_gene: TRBJ1-2; CDR3nt: TGTGCCAGCAGCCAAGAAAGCCCCCAAGTTTCAATTATCTATGGCTACACCTTC; CDR3aa: CASSQESPQVSIIYGYTF
d_gene: -; abundance: -; v_gene: TRBV7-2; j_gene: TRBJ1-6; CDR3nt: TGTGCCAGCAGCTTAGAGGGAGGGCCGAATAATTCACCCCTCCACTTT; CDR3aa: CASSLEGGPNNSPLHF
d_gene: TRBD2; abundance: -; v_gene: TRBV10-1; j_gene: TRBJ2-3; CDR3nt: TGCGCCAGCAGCAGACTAGCGGGAGGGGACACAGATACGCAGTATTTT; CDR3aa: CASSRLAGGDTDTQYF
d_gene: TRBD1; abundance: -; v_gene: TRBV7-9; j_gene: TRBJ2-4; CDR3nt: TGTGCCAGCAGCTTTACCGGGACAGGGGGGCCTTTCACCAAAAACATTCAGTACTTC; CDR3aa: CASSFTGTGGPFTKNIQYF
d_gene: TRBD1; abundance: -; v_gene: TRBV10-3; j_gene: TRBJ1-5; CDR3nt: TGTGCCATCAACTATCCCGGGACAGCAAGAGGGGGCAATCAGCCCCAGCATTTT; CDR3aa: CAINYPGTARGGNQPQHF
d_gene: TRBD2; abundance: -; v_gene: TRBV7-3; j_gene: TRBJ2-3; CDR3nt: TGTGCCAGCAGCCCCGGGGTAGCGGGGGCCACAGATACGCAGTATTTT; CDR3aa: CASSPGVAGATDTQYF
d_gene: TRBD1; abundance: -; v_gene: TRBV20-1; j_gene: TRBJ2-1; CDR3nt: TGCAGTGTACCGGACAGGGGTGAGCAGTTCTTC; CDR3aa: CSVPDRGEQFF
d_gene: TRBD1; abundance: -; v_gene: TRBV14; j_gene: TRBJ1-1; CDR3nt: TGTGCCAGCGTAGACAGGGAGGCAGGAATAGTAAAGGGTGAAGCTTTCTTT; CDR3aa: CASVDREAGIVKGEAFF
d_gene: -; abundance: -; v_gene: TRBV30; j_gene: TRBJ1-5; CDR3nt: TGTGCCTGGGGGAGGGGCGGGAACAATCAGCCCCAGCATTTT; CDR3aa: CAWGRGGNNQPQHF
d_gene: -; abundance: -; v_gene: TRBV4-3; j_gene: TRBJ1-1; CDR3nt: TGCGCCAGCAGCCAAGATGGCGGATTCTCTGGGTTTGAAGCTTTCTTT; CDR3aa: CASSQDGGFSGFEAFF
d_gene: -; abundance: -; v_gene: TRBV19; j_gene: TRBJ1-5; CDR3nt: TGTGCCAGTAGTCAGGGGACCCTCAATCAGCCCCAGCATTTT; CDR3aa: CASSQGTLNQPQHF
d_gene: TRBD1; abundance: -; v_gene: TRBV7-3; j_gene: TRBJ2-2; CDR3nt: TGTGCCAGCAGCAGAAGACAGGGGGGCACCGGGGAGCTGTTTTTT; CDR3aa: CASSRRQGGTGELFF
d_gene: -; abundance: -; v_gene: TRBV7-6; j_gene: TRBJ1-5; CDR3nt: TGTGCCAGCAGCTTAGCCGGGGGGGCTAGCAATCAGCCCCAGCATTTT; CDR3aa: CASSLAGGASNQPQHF
d_gene: TRBD1; abundance: -; v_gene: TRBV12-3/TRBV12-4; j_gene: TRBJ1-1; CDR3nt: TGTGCCAGCAGTTTAAGGGTGGACAGGGAAGCTTTCTTT; CDR3aa: CASSLRVDREAFF
d_gene: -; abundance: -; v_gene: TRBV19; j_gene: TRBJ2-7; CDR3nt: TGTGCCAGTAGTGCCATTTTCGGGGAGCAGTACTTC; CDR3aa: CASSAIFGEQYF
d_gene: -; abundance: -; v_gene: TRBV3-1/TRBV3-2; j_gene: TRBJ2-2; CDR3nt: TGTGCCAGCAGCCAAGAAGTGGCCAGCGATAACACCGGGGAGCTGTTTTTT; CDR3aa: CASSQEVASDNTGELFF
d_gene: TRBD2; abundance: -; v_gene: TRBV7-3; j_gene: TRBJ2-1; CDR3nt: TGTGCCAGCAGCCTAAACCCGCCGACTAGCGGGAGGGCTACCGACAATGAGCAGTTCTTC; CDR3aa: CASSLNPPTSGRATDNEQFF